These T cell receptor beta chains were read from a single sample in a study of T cells after yellow fever vaccination. TCRdb independently ran MiXCR on the 5' RACE reads; one entry per CDR3 protein. The sample has 95,000 to 150,000 distinct CDR3 sequences, over 8% seen once. Here the sequenced sample was CD8+ T cells sorted from PBMCs, taken on the day of the yellow fever booster vaccination. The receptors here all came from a man younger than 35 who received the YFV17D yellow fever vaccine. CDR3s include the opening cysteine and the closing phenylalanine or tryptophan. The order of the fields is J gene, D gene, clone size, V gene, CDR3 DNA, CDR3 protein. The D gene is left open where the match is weak. Size values are once, few and many counts, or a class for expanded clones, and some rows have none.

J: TRBJ2-1; D: -; size: few; V: TRBV20-1; DNA: TGCAGTGCTACTACCTTCAGGGAGCATGAGCAGTTCTTC; CDR3: CSATTFREHEQFF
J: TRBJ2-2; D: TRBD1; size: -; V: TRBV19; DNA: TGTGCCAGTATGGTACAGGGGCGGTACACCGGGGAGCTGTTTTTT; CDR3: CASMVQGRYTGELFF
J: TRBJ1-1; D: TRBD1; size: few; V: TRBV29-1; DNA: TGCAGCGTTGAATACAGGGGAAGCCCTGAAGCTTTCTTT; CDR3: CSVEYRGSPEAFF
J: TRBJ2-5; D: -; size: few; V: TRBV4-1; DNA: TGCGCCAGCAGCCAAGGACTAATCCAAGAGACCCAGTACTTC; CDR3: CASSQGLIQETQYF
J: TRBJ2-3; D: -; size: -; V: TRBV9; DNA: TGTGCCAGCAGCGGGGTAACTAGCACAGATACGCAGTATTTT; CDR3: CASSGVTSTDTQYF
J: TRBJ2-5; D: -; size: -; V: TRBV25-1; DNA: TGTGCCAGCATCGCTCCCTTGAGCCCACAAGAGACCCAGTACTTC; CDR3: CASIAPLSPQETQYF
J: TRBJ2-1; D: -; size: -; V: TRBV27; DNA: TGTGCCAGCAGTTCCCCCAGTGAGCAGTTCTTC; CDR3: CASSSPSEQFF
J: TRBJ2-7; D: -; size: many; V: TRBV7-9; DNA: TGTGCCAGCAGCTTAGATAGGGGTCTCTACGAGCAGTACTTC; CDR3: CASSLDRGLYEQYF
J: TRBJ2-1; D: TRBD2; size: -; V: TRBV12-3/TRBV12-4; DNA: TGTGCCAGCAGTTTAGGGGAGGGGTCCTACAATGAGCAGTTCTTC; CDR3: CASSLGEGSYNEQFF
J: TRBJ2-3; D: -; size: -; V: TRBV29-1; DNA: TGCAGCGTTGAAGCCAGGGGGACTCCGGCAGATACGCAGTATTTT; CDR3: CSVEARGTPADTQYF
J: TRBJ2-3; D: TRBD2; size: few; V: TRBV27; DNA: TGTGCCAGCGGATTAGCGGGGGTCCTCACAGATACGCAGTATTTT; CDR3: CASGLAGVLTDTQYF
J: TRBJ2-3; D: TRBD2; size: -; V: TRBV6-5; DNA: TGTGCCAGCAGCCCTGGACTAGCGGGGGGGCCTAGCACAGATACGCAGTATTTT; CDR3: CASSPGLAGGPSTDTQYF
J: TRBJ1-1; D: -; size: many; V: TRBV4-2; DNA: TGTGCCAGCAGCCAAAGGATCGGCCCCCGACCCACTGAAGCTTTCTTT; CDR3: CASSQRIGPRPTEAFF
J: TRBJ2-3; D: -; size: -; V: TRBV2; DNA: TGTGCCAGGGGGGACGGGGGCACAGATACGCAGTATTTT; CDR3: CARGDGGTDTQYF
J: TRBJ1-1; D: TRBD1; size: few; V: TRBV7-6; DNA: TGTGCCAGCAGCTTATATCCGGGACAGGAGAACACTGAAGCTTTCTTT; CDR3: CASSLYPGQENTEAFF
J: TRBJ1-4; D: TRBD1; size: few; V: TRBV7-9; DNA: TGTGCCAGCAGCTCCCCAGGGGACAGGGGAGGAGAAAAACTGTTTTTT; CDR3: CASSSPGDRGGEKLFF
J: TRBJ1-1; D: -; size: -; V: TRBV29-1; DNA: TGCAGCGTGGCCCAAGGGGGTAGGGCTTTCTTT; CDR3: CSVAQGGRAFF
J: TRBJ1-3; D: -; size: -; V: TRBV20-1; DNA: TGCAGTGCTAGGGTTATCGATGACACCTCTGGAAACACCATATATTTT; CDR3: CSARVIDDTSGNTIYF
J: TRBJ1-2; D: -; size: few; V: TRBV6-5; DNA: TGTGCCAGCAGGACGACAGCTAACTATGGCTACACCTTC; CDR3: CASRTTANYGYTF
J: TRBJ2-7; D: -; size: -; V: TRBV5-5; DNA: TGTGCCAGCAGCTGGACCAGCTCCTACGAGCAGTACTTC; CDR3: CASSWTSSYEQYF
J: TRBJ2-5; D: -; size: -; V: TRBV4-3; DNA: TGCGCCAGCAGCCAAGGGACCGGGACCGTAGGAGAGACCCAGTACTTC; CDR3: CASSQGTGTVGETQYF
J: TRBJ1-2; D: -; size: few; V: TRBV5-5; DNA: TGTGCCAGCAGCTTTTCTCCAGGAGCTAACTATGGCTACACCTTC; CDR3: CASSFSPGANYGYTF
J: TRBJ2-7; D: -; size: many; V: TRBV29-1; DNA: TGCAGCGTCACAACAGGGATCAGCTACGAGCAGTACTTC; CDR3: CSVTTGISYEQYF
J: TRBJ1-1; D: TRBD1; size: few; V: TRBV12-5; DNA: TGTGCTAGTGGTTTGGGGAAGACAGGGGGTGGAACTGAAGCTTTCTTT; CDR3: CASGLGKTGGGTEAFF
J: TRBJ2-1; D: TRBD2; size: -; V: TRBV5-4; DNA: TGTGCCAGCAGCTTGGTAGCGGGGCGGGCCGCGTTCTTC; CDR3: CASSLVAGRAAFF
J: TRBJ2-6; D: TRBD1; size: few; V: TRBV7-2; DNA: TGTGCCAGCAGCTTTGGGTGGGGCGACAGGGCTGGGGCCAACGTCCTGACTTTC; CDR3: CASSFGWGDRAGANVLTF
J: TRBJ2-3; D: TRBD1; size: -; V: TRBV7-6; DNA: TGTGCCAGCAGCTCGGGACAGTTCAGCACAGATACGCAGTATTTT; CDR3: CASSSGQFSTDTQYF
J: TRBJ2-5; D: TRBD1; size: many; V: TRBV10-3; DNA: TGTGCCATGGGACAGGGGAGGGCGGAGACCCAGTACTTC; CDR3: CAMGQGRAETQYF
J: TRBJ2-5; D: -; size: few; V: TRBV4-1; DNA: TGCGCCAGCAGCCAAGCGGGGGACGAGACCCAGTACTTC; CDR3: CASSQAGDETQYF
J: TRBJ1-1; D: -; size: -; V: TRBV6-2/TRBV6-3; DNA: TGTGCCAGCAGTTACCCCCGAGGTTCCAGCACTGAAGCTTTCTTT; CDR3: CASSYPRGSSTEAFF
J: TRBJ2-2; D: -; size: -; V: TRBV6-6; DNA: TGTGCCAGCTGGGGTGTCGGAACCGGGGAGCTGTTTTTT; CDR3: CASWGVGTGELFF
J: TRBJ1-2; D: -; size: -; V: TRBV4-1; DNA: TGCGCCAGCAGCCAAGATGCGCAAGCTAACTATGGCTACACCTTC; CDR3: CASSQDAQANYGYTF
J: TRBJ1-2; D: -; size: -; V: TRBV14; DNA: TGTGCCAGCAGCCCTCCACGGATACAGGGAATCTATGGCTACACCTTC; CDR3: CASSPPRIQGIYGYTF
J: TRBJ2-1; D: -; size: few; V: TRBV7-2; DNA: TGTGCCAGCAGCTTCTATCGGGGGGCCCTGAATGAGCAGTTCTTC; CDR3: CASSFYRGALNEQFF
J: TRBJ2-2; D: -; size: many; V: TRBV6-5; DNA: TGTGCCAGCAGTTACTTGGGCGCCGGGGAGCTGTTTTTT; CDR3: CASSYLGAGELFF
J: TRBJ1-5; D: -; size: -; V: TRBV2; DNA: TGTGCCAGCCGTGGCTCAACCTACCGGCGTCAGCCCCAGCATTTT; CDR3: CASRGSTYRRQPQHF
J: TRBJ2-4; D: -; size: few; V: TRBV12-3/TRBV12-4; DNA: TGTGCCAGCAGTGCCACCATAGCGGATCAGTACTTC; CDR3: CASSATIADQYF
J: TRBJ2-7; D: -; size: -; V: TRBV27; DNA: TGTGCCAGCAGTGAGACGATCGTAGCCTACGAGCAGTACTTC; CDR3: CASSETIVAYEQYF
J: TRBJ2-5; D: TRBD2; size: few; V: TRBV28; DNA: TGTGCCAGCAGTTTTCCGGCGGATAGCGGGGGGAAGGGAGAGACCCAGTACTTC; CDR3: CASSFPADSGGKGETQYF
J: TRBJ2-1; D: -; size: -; V: TRBV5-4; DNA: TGTGCCAGCAGGCCTTGGGGGGGGCTGAATGAGCAGTTCTTC; CDR3: CASRPWGGLNEQFF
J: TRBJ2-4; D: TRBD2; size: -; V: TRBV7-8; DNA: TGTGCCAGCAGCTTATGGTATAGCGGGCCCGAAAACATTCAGTACTTC; CDR3: CASSLWYSGPENIQYF
J: TRBJ2-5; D: -; size: -; V: TRBV18; DNA: TGTGCCAGCTCACTCTCACCTGAGACCCAGTACTTC; CDR3: CASSLSPETQYF
J: TRBJ1-1; D: -; size: -; V: TRBV11-2; DNA: TGTGCCAGCAGCTTATTCGGGGAGCTGAACACTGAAGCTTTCTTT; CDR3: CASSLFGELNTEAFF
J: TRBJ1-1; D: -; size: -; V: TRBV9; DNA: TGTGCCAGCAGCCCTTGGGAGGATCGAGCTTTCTTT; CDR3: CASSPWEDRAFF
J: TRBJ2-7; D: -; size: once; V: TRBV5-5; DNA: TGTGCCAGCAGCTTGAGATCCTACGCCTACGAGCAGTACTTC; CDR3: CASSLRSYAYEQYF
J: TRBJ1-2; D: -; size: few; V: TRBV19; DNA: TGTGCCAGTACACCCCGGGTGGGATACTATGGCTACACCTTC; CDR3: CASTPRVGYYGYTF